The clone carrying this T cell receptor (beta chain) was observed at least ten times. The antigen is not known. The data derive from a study of post-analysis software for immune sequencing data. General study findings and limits: Patients used several TRBV segments, including TRBV5-6, TRBV5-1 and TRBV20-1, more often than controls. Multiple sclerosis was associated with a significant reduction in normalized Chao1 diversity relative to controls.

V lost 3 bases, J lost 3 bases, and 10 bases stayed unmatched. CDR3 length equals 17 residues. The germline V gene encodes CDR1 DFQATT and CDR2 SNEGSKA (reference sequence). Unique molecular identifiers were carried by the TCR beta cDNA libraries. When about 0.9 to 11 million T cells were used, they gave hundreds of thousands of cDNA molecules. TCRdb passed the PCR reads through MiXCR, listing each CDR3 protein once. The sample records around 180,000 distinct CDR3 sequences, 30% being singletons. Input material: blood. The J gene is TRBJ2-5, the V gene TRBV20-1; the match to TRBD2 covers 13 bases. The clonotype was recovered from a girl aged 5-17 years with multiple sclerosis. CDR3 bases: TGCAGTGCTAGTCACTTAGGACTAGCGGGGGAGGAAGAGACCCAGTACTTC. This encodes CSASHLGLAGEEETQYF.